This T cell receptor beta chain was obtained from a study of CD8+CD57+ T cells in acquired aplastic anemia. Study summary: Each DNA sample taken from sorted CD4+ and CD8+ cells came to around 3.4 ug on average. Healthy donor sequencing depth: 9.5 million to 10.8 million CD4+, under 14 million CD8+ reads. The study, taken as a whole, reports: Controls did not differ significantly from patients in CD8+ Simpson's diversity. Patients had around 30 CD8+ CDR3 sequences in common with controls (the shared set).

As to this clonotype: As yet, its antigen is unknown.

Trimming stripped 3 bases from V and 10 bases from J, with 16 bases between. Germline values: CDR1 DFQATT, CDR2 SNEGSKA (reference sequence). The CDR3 extends over 13 amino acids. For CDR3 and TCR beta VDJ profiling, genomic DNA was the template used. TCRdb processed the reads anew with MiXCR; each CDR3 protein has one entry. This table holds around 400,000 distinct CDR3 sequences, under 80% found once. The sample comprised sorted CD4+, CD8+, or CD8+CD57+ T cells (not recorded which) from PBMCs. This sequence originates from a human donor in good health, serving as a control. J is TRBJ2-1 and V is TRBV20-1, with D tentatively TRBD1 (5 bases). The CDR3 reads CSASETAYQEQFF. CDR3 DNA sequence: TGCAGTGCTAGCGAGACAGCGTACCAAGAGCAGTTCTTC.